The source of this T cell receptor beta chain is a study of shared clonotypes between healthy human individuals. Data came from immunoSEQ multiplex PCR; TCRdb stores just in-frame clones and leaves some out. The table records over a million clones, more than 60% of them present only once. Everyone who donated was a Caucasian adult who lived in Nashville, Tennessee. Subsets obtained from CD4+ cells comprised CD45RA+ naive and CD45RA-negative memory cells. Worth noting for this clone: Its antigen remains unidentified.

Whole-study findings and limits: Sampling was confined to blood; repertoires within tissues likely differ.

Per the germline V gene, CDR1 is SGHTA and CDR2 is FQGNSA. The CDR3 totals 11 residues. Trimming removed 2 bases at V and 6 bases at J, with 5 bases between. This TCR came from a man aged 18 to 29 in good health. The material sequenced was memory CD4+ T cells sorted from blood. This sample's subset: CD45RA-negative fraction. V is TRBV7-2 and J is TRBJ2-7, with D hard to call. CDR3 nucleotides: TGTGCCAGCAGCTTAAGGCGCGAGCAGTACTTC. As protein: CASSLRREQYF.